This note documents a single T cell receptor (beta chain) sequence. Its antigen is not known. A read error is possible here, since a much larger clone lies one base away. The length of the CDR3 is 14 residues. CDR1 MNHNS and CDR2 SASEGT come from the germline V gene. This sample was included in a study of regulatory T cells in long-lasting Graves disease. General observations from the study: Among samples with persistent disease, TRBV28, TRBJ1-2 and TRBJ2-5 were favored. Less diverse TCR repertoires were seen in persistent Graves' patients than in newly diagnosed ones.

iRepertoire HTBI primers and Arm-PCR of CDR3 regions built TCR beta libraries. Source study methods: Identification across samples found 50 to 80 TRBV and about 15 TRBJ segments. From the multiplex PCR reads, TCRdb called clonotypes with MiXCR, one entry per CDR3 protein. The V and J calls reflect TCRdb's pipeline rather than the authors' work. The sample holds 650,000 to 700,000 distinct CDR3 sequences; 25% to 35% are singletons and the top ten take about 40%. As for time point: persistent/refractory GD, antithyroid drugs over 5 years with positive TRAb. The TCR library was prepared using RNA isolated from PBMCs.

The TCR was taken from a female donor with Graves disease. The chain couples TRBV6-1 to TRBJ1-5, with TRBD1 identical over 7 bases. This sample comprised peripheral blood mononuclear cells (PBMCs), obtained when the disease was refractory, from a patient treated with antithyroid drugs. The CDR3 here is CTSSPDRAVQPQHF. The CDR3 region has the DNA TGTACCAGCAGTCCAGACAGGGCGGTTCAGCCCCAGCATTTT.